What follows are 20 T cell receptor beta chains derived from one specimen sequenced in a study of cytomegalovirus exposure and HLA in healthy donors. PCR primers comprised 60 Vbeta and 13 Jbeta primers. TCRdb keeps only in-frame clones here, not all; method: immunoSEQ multiplex PCR. The sample lists roughly 120,000 clones, roughly 70% occurring once. The specimen was PBMCs. The receptors here all came from a woman between 18 and 29 years old in good health and CMV-seronegative.

The chain couples TRBV5-1 to TRBJ1-1; weak D call: TRBD1 (6 bases). Trimming left V 0 bases short and J 2 bases short, with 20 bases between. Germline lookup yields CDR1 SGHRS and CDR2 YFSETQ. The CDR3 length is 18 residues. The CDR3 spells CASSLGRDGAGDNTEAFF. The CDR3 DNA is TGCGCCAGCAGCTTGGGCCGGGACGGGGCAGGGGACAACACTGAAGCTTTCTTT.

V and J are TRBV6-1 and TRBJ1-5; the D gene is possibly TRBD1 (6 bases). The CDR3 runs 14 residues. The ends were cut back, 7 bases at V and 4 bases at J, with 14 bases in the middle. Germline V gives CDR1 MNHNS, CDR2 SASEGT. The chain's CDR3 is CASTPGGGNQPQHF. The CDR3 nucleotides read TGTGCCAGCACTCCGGGAGGGGGAAATCAGCCCCAGCATTTT.

In its sample, this clone was seen a few times. One end of the junction varies from germline; a read error may be responsible. The V call is TRBV7-7, the J call TRBJ2-2, with no clear D. The CDR3 runs 14 residues. Germline lookup yields CDR1 SSHAT and CDR2 FNYEAQ (reference sequence). Written as DNA, the CDR3 is TGTGCTAGCAGCTTAGGTCAGGCCACCGGGGAGCTGTTTTTT. This translates into CASSLGQATGELFF.

This clone occurred a few times. V usage is TRBV5-1 and J usage is TRBJ2-7; 9 nucleotides line up with TRBD1. Germline V gene lookup returns CDR1 SGHRS and CDR2 YFSETQ. The CDR3 runs 13 residues. The V gene end was trimmed by 6 bases and the J gene end by 5 bases; junction bases not matched to a gene: 6. CDR3 nucleotides: TGCGCCAGCACACCACGGACAGGGGACGAGCAGTACTTC. Residues: CASTPRTGDEQYF.

This clone turned up a few times. The rearrangement uses TRBV9 and TRBJ1-1, with 10 bases fitting TRBD1. Trimming removed 3 bases from V and 1 base from J; junction bases left unmatched: 3. The CDR3 covers 15 residues. Germline CDR1 is SGDLS and CDR2 is YYNGEE. In nucleotides, the CDR3 is TGTGCCAGCAGCGAAAGGGACAGGGGGAACACTGAAGCTTTCTTT. Its protein is CASSERDRGNTEAFF.

In this sample, this clone turned up once. V usage is TRBV7-9 and J usage is TRBJ2-1; the D is unclear. The CDR3 has 12 amino acids. CDR1 and CDR2 from the germline V gene are SEHNR and FQNEAQ (reference sequence). Between the trimmed V and J ends, which lost 9 bases and 4 bases, there was a span of 10 bases. The CDR3 region is CASQESYNEQFF. In DNA form, the CDR3 reads TGTGCCAGTCAGGAATCATACAATGAGCAGTTCTTC.

V is TRBV15 and J is TRBJ2-5, with D perhaps matching TRBD2 (6 bases). Germline loops: CDR1 LNHNV, CDR2 YYDKDF (reference sequence). The CDR3 runs 13 residues. The germline V and J ends were trimmed by 7 bases and 5 bases, with 14 bases remaining between them. CDR3 loop: CATTRGVKETQYF. The CDR3, as DNA: TGTGCCACCACGCGCGGGGTTAAGGAGACCCAGTACTTC.

This clone was counted between two and nine times. Written as DNA, the CDR3 is TGTGCCAGTAGTATGTCAACAGATACGCAGTATTTT. Translation: CASSMSTDTQYF. This rearrangement joins TRBV19 to TRBJ2-3; no reliable D call. Germline lookup yields CDR1 LNHDA and CDR2 SQIVND (reference sequence). This CDR3 has 12 residues. V lost 3 bases and J lost 3, with 4 bases in between.

The J gene is TRBJ2-1, the V gene TRBV11-1; TRBD1 aligns across 9 bases. Germline loops: CDR1 SGHAT, CDR2 FQDESV (reference sequence). CDR3 length equals 15 residues. J gave up 6 bases and V 4 bases, and 7 bases lay outside the gene matches. CDR3 sequence reads: CASSSTGGGINEQFF. CDR3 sequence (DNA): TGTGCCAGCAGCTCGACAGGGGGAGGAATCAATGAGCAGTTCTTC.

The rearrangement links TRBV2 to TRBJ1-5, with D unclear. Germline V gives CDR1 SNHLY, CDR2 FYNNEI. The CDR3 runs 15 residues. With 6 bases removed from V and 5 bases from J, the gap between germline ends came to 17 bases. The CDR3 here is CASSALTDQDQPQHF. CDR3 bases: TGTGCCAGCAGCGCCCTAACCGATCAGGATCAGCCCCAGCATTTT.

This clone was seen a single time. The gene calls are TRBV5-6 and TRBJ2-7, with a possible D match to TRBD2 (5 bases). V was cut by 4 bases and J by 2 bases, with 13 bases left in between. This CDR3 is 14 amino acids long. CDR1 and CDR2 (germline): SGHDT, YYEEEE. The CDR3 loop is CASSPIRGAYEQYF. CDR3 DNA sequence: TGTGCCAGCAGCCCAATACGGGGTGCCTACGAGCAGTACTTC.

The rearrangement links TRBV30 to TRBJ2-7; D not resolved. V was cut by 0 bases and J by 2 bases, with 11 bases left in between. This CDR3 has 14 residues. The germline gives CDR1 GTSNPN, CDR2 SVGIG (reference sequence). The CDR3 loop reads CAWSVPRNTYEQYF. In DNA form, the CDR3 reads TGTGCCTGGAGTGTCCCCAGGAACACCTACGAGCAGTACTTC.

The genes are TRBV5-1 and TRBJ1-1, with D maybe TRBD1 (5 bases). Trimming cost V 2 bases and J 1 base, with 9 bases left between them. This CDR3 has 14 amino acids. Germline loops: CDR1 SGHRS, CDR2 YFSETQ. For the CDR3, the DNA is TGCGCCAGCAGCTTACTCGGGGGGAACACTGAAGCTTTCTTT. This sequence encodes CASSLLGGNTEAFF.

The chain joins TRBV4-1 to TRBJ2-7, with no clear D. This CDR3 is 14 amino acids long. The germline V and J ends were trimmed by 1 base and 6 bases, with 13 bases remaining between them. The germline CDR1 and CDR2 sequences are MGHRA and YSYEKL. This CDR3 is CASSQGITAGEQYF. The DNA for the CDR3 is TGCGCCAGCAGCCAAGGCATCACAGCAGGCGAGCAGTACTTC.

This chain joins TRBV6-1 and TRBJ2-5; 12 nucleotides agree with TRBD2. V trimming: 4 bases; J trimming: 0 bases; junction bases outside the gene matches: 3. Germline V lookup: CDR1 MNHNS, CDR2 SASEGT. The CDR3 is 16 amino acids. CDR3 region: CASSGGTSGYQETQYF. In DNA form, the CDR3 reads TGTGCCAGCAGTGGGGGGACTAGCGGGTACCAAGAGACCCAGTACTTC.

J is TRBJ1-2 and V is TRBV28; TRBD1 aligns across 9 bases. The CDR3 is made up of 17 amino acids. The ends lost 5 bases at V and 4 bases at J; junction bases unmatched: 14. Germline V gives CDR1 MDHEN, CDR2 SYDVKM. CDR3 residues: CASSLQGAHGPLYGYTF. Here the CDR3 DNA reads TGTGCCAGCAGTCTACAGGGGGCTCATGGTCCCCTCTATGGCTACACCTTC.

The CDR3 nucleotides are TGTGCCAGCAGTTACTCGGGGAGGAGCTACGAGCAGTACTTC. Protein: CASSYSGRSYEQYF. The gene calls are TRBV6-5 and TRBJ2-7; a weak D match, TRBD2 (6 bases). CDR1 is MNHEY and CDR2 is SVGAGI in the germline V gene. V dropped 0 bases and J dropped 3 bases, with 9 bases sitting between them. CDR3 size: 14 residues.

The rearrangement uses TRBV28 and TRBJ2-5; TRBD1 matches 7 bases. With V trimmed by 5 bases and J by 5 bases, 8 bases remained unmatched. This CDR3 is built from 14 residues. Germline CDR1 is MDHEN and CDR2 is SYDVKM. The CDR3 loop is CASSPDDRVETQYF. The CDR3 DNA reads as TGTGCCAGCAGTCCAGACGACAGGGTGGAGACCCAGTACTTC.

The chain combines TRBV5-5 with TRBJ1-5, with D perhaps matching TRBD1 (6 bases). CDR1 and CDR2 from the germline V gene are SGHKS and YYEKEE (reference sequence). The CDR3 totals 16 residues. V lost 0 bases to trimming and J lost 7 bases, with 17 bases between them. CDR3 in DNA: TGTGCCAGCAGCTTGGGGCCGACAGGAATCGGGCAGCCCCAGCATTTT. This encodes CASSLGPTGIGQPQHF.

The chain has TRBV28 and TRBJ1-2; 7 bases agree with TRBD1. The CDR3 is made up of 14 amino acids. CDR1 is MDHEN and CDR2 is SYDVKM in the germline V gene. V dropped 5 bases and J dropped 4; count of bases not matched to a gene: 7. The CDR3 protein is CASSPQGTLYGYTF. The CDR3 coding sequence is TGTGCCAGCAGTCCACAGGGGACCCTCTATGGCTACACCTTC.